This T cell receptor beta chain appears in the sequencing data of a study of regulatory T cells in long-lasting Graves disease. Findings of the study overall: Persistent cases of Graves' showed reduced TCR diversity relative to newly diagnosed patients. Clonotypes that were public and shared totalled 2,500 to 3,500 in persistent patients versus around 970 in new patients. Repertoires from persistent disease leaned toward TRBV28, TRBJ1-2 and TRBJ2-5.

The J segment lost 2 bases and the V segment lost 7 bases, leaving 11 bases of the junction unmatched. The CDR3 is 15 amino acids. This clonotype was recorded at least ten times. Its specificity is unknown. Regarding time point: newly diagnosed GD, antithyroid drugs for less than 3 months. From RNA extracted from PBMCs, the TCR library was made. The EDTA tubes were filled with about 10 milliliters of drawn peripheral blood. Arm-PCR of CDR3 regions and iRepertoire HTBI primers were the basis on which TCR beta libraries were built. In TCRdb, the multiplex PCR reads were re-called with MiXCR into one record per CDR3 protein. The profile covers 400,000 to 500,000 distinct CDR3 sequences, with about 15% appearing a single time and about 8% taken by the ten largest. These sequences were also reported in another study, on T cells in Graves' hyperthyroidism and ophthalmopathy.

Sequencing used peripheral blood mononuclear cells (PBMCs), obtained at new diagnosis, from a patient treated with antithyroid drugs. The V and J genes are TRBV12-3 or TRBV12-4 and TRBJ2-7, with 7 bases identical to TRBD1. The TCR sequence derives from a woman between 35 and 50 years old with Graves disease. CDR3 DNA: TGTGCCAGCACCTCTCCCCGACAGGGTGCCTACGAGCAGTACTTC. Translation: CASTSPRQGAYEQYF.